A single sample is the source of the 17 T cell receptor beta chains below, sequenced in a study of T cells in pancreatic ductal adenocarcinoma. Surgery without prior neoadjuvant therapy was the treatment of the selected pancreatic ductal adenocarcinoma patients. Assay used: immunoSEQ multiplex PCR; TCRdb lists only in-frame clones, some missing. There are about 97,000 clones in the sample; 90% to 95% occur only once, and less than 4% lies in the top ten. Sequencing was done on a sample of PBMCs. These receptors all come from a human donor with pancreatic ductal adenocarcinoma.

This chain uses TRBV5-1 with TRBJ2-1; 10 nucleotides agree with TRBD2. The trim removed 4 bases at V and 3 bases at J, leaving 7 bases unmatched. CDR1 is SGHRS, CDR2 YFSETQ, per germline. There are 16 residues in the CDR3. The CDR3 spells CASSPRTSGDYNEQFF. CDR3 coding DNA: TGCGCCAGCAGCCCGAGGACTAGCGGAGACTACAATGAGCAGTTCTTC.

The chain recombines TRBV28 with TRBJ2-3; D perhaps matches TRBD1 (5 bases). With 6 bases removed from V and 1 base from J, the gap between germline ends came to 11 bases. Germline V gene data show CDR1 as MDHEN and CDR2 as SYDVKM. The length of the CDR3 is 14 residues. The CDR3 loop is CASSTSTGTDTQYF. CDR3 coding DNA: TGTGCCAGCAGCACGTCGACAGGCACAGATACGCAGTATTTT.

V gene TRBV7-9 combines with J gene TRBJ2-7; TRBD1 matches at 10 bases. V trimming: 5 bases; J trimming: 3 bases; junction bases outside the gene matches: 4. This CDR3 region has 14 residues. Germline V gene lookup returns CDR1 SEHNR and CDR2 FQNEAQ (reference sequence). The DNA of the CDR3 is TGTGCCAGCAGCCGCCGGGACAGGGGCTACGAGCAGTACTTC. Protein product: CASSRRDRGYEQYF.

The chain uses TRBV20-1 and TRBJ2-7; a weak D match, TRBD2 (7 bases). This CDR3 region has 11 residues. Trimming left V 6 bases short and J 7 bases short, with 13 bases between. Germline assignment: CDR1 DFQATT and CDR2 SNEGSKA (reference sequence). The CDR3 DNA is TGCAGTGCCGGGGGCGGGGGTGAGCAGTACTTC. The encoded protein is CSAGGGGEQYF.

V and J are TRBV13 and TRBJ2-7, with D possibly being TRBD1 (5 bases). V lost 5 bases and J lost 3, with 8 bases in between. The length of the CDR3 is 12 residues. Germline V lookup: CDR1 PRHDT, CDR2 FYEKMQ (reference sequence). CDR3 sequence reads: CASSVQGYEQYF. CDR3 nucleotide sequence: TGTGCCAGCAGCGTCCAGGGCTACGAGCAGTACTTC.

The DNA of the CDR3 is TGCGCCAGCAGCTTGGCCGGGGCGGGAGGCACTGAAGCTTTCTTT. It specifies CASSLAGAGGTEAFF. The chain links TRBV5-1 to TRBJ1-1, with D possibly matching TRBD1 (5 bases). CDR1 and CDR2 (germline): SGHRS, YFSETQ. V was clipped by 0 bases and J by 4 bases, with 13 bases between them. The CDR3 consists of 15 residues. Full variable domain (rest looked up from reference TRBV5-1 and TRBJ1-1): KAGVTQTPRYLIKTRGQQVTLSCSPISGHRSVSWYQQTPGQGLQFLFEYFSETQRNKGNFPGRFSGRQFSNSRSEMNVSTLELGDSALYLCASSLAGAGGTEAFFGQGTRLTVV.

The chain has TRBV5-1 and TRBJ2-3; 7 nucleotides match TRBD1. Germline CDR1 and CDR2: SGHRS and YFSETQ. The ends lost 2 bases at V and 4 bases at J; junction bases unmatched: 7. This CDR3 is built from 15 residues. The CDR3 DNA reads as TGCGCCAGCAGCTTTTCTCGACAGGGAGCAGATACGCAGTATTTT. Translating it yields CASSFSRQGADTQYF.

A few counts support this clone. The rearrangement uses TRBV7-9 and TRBJ2-5; tentative D call: TRBD1 (5 bases). The V end was cut by 1 base, the J end by 4 bases, with 7 bases between. The germline V gene encodes CDR1 SEHNR and CDR2 FQNEAQ (reference sequence). CDR3 length equals 13 residues. This CDR3 is CASSLGRVETQYF. The CDR3 nucleotides read TGTGCCAGCAGCTTAGGCAGGGTAGAGACCCAGTACTTC.

The gene calls are TRBV28 and TRBJ2-7; 7 bases match TRBD1. CDR3 length: 14 residues. The ends lost 7 bases at V and 3 bases at J; junction bases unmatched: 9. CDR1 is MDHEN and CDR2 is SYDVKM in the germline V gene. The CDR3 DNA is TGTGCCAGCACCACCGGGACAGCCATCTACGAGCAGTACTTC. Residues: CASTTGTAIYEQYF.

This clone was counted once. The chain has TRBV2 and TRBJ2-7, with TRBD2 matching 14 bases. The length of the CDR3 is 20 residues. CDR1 is SNHLY, CDR2 FYNNEI, per germline. J gave up 4 bases and V 8 bases, and 22 bases lay outside the gene matches. As DNA, the CDR3 is TGTGCCAGCCACCGACTTAGACAGACCGGGACTAGCGGGAGACTGTACGAGCAGTACTTC. It yields the protein CASHRLRQTGTSGRLYEQYF.

V is TRBV7-2 and J is TRBJ2-7, with 7 positions matching TRBD2. V lost 5 bases and J lost 2; bases outside the gene matches: 12. The CDR3 contains 16 residues. Per the germline V gene, CDR1 is SGHTA and CDR2 is FQGNSA. This chain's CDR3 is CASSPWQGGNTYEQYF. The CDR3, as DNA: TGTGCCAGCAGCCCCTGGCAGGGAGGGAACACCTACGAGCAGTACTTC.

V usage is TRBV5-8 and J usage is TRBJ2-1; D not certain. CDR3 size: 17 residues. Germline-derived CDR1 and CDR2 are SGHTS and YDEGEE. Between the trimmed V and J ends, which lost 0 bases and 0 bases, there was a span of 13 bases. The CDR3 region is CASSLAFEPSSYNEQFF. CDR3 DNA: TGTGCCAGCAGCTTGGCCTTCGAGCCTAGCTCCTACAATGAGCAGTTCTTC.

The CDR3 is CASSLEGQDPLFF. The CDR3 DNA sequence: TGCGCCAGCAGCTTGGAGGGACAGGATCCACTGTTTTTT. V is TRBV5-1 and J is TRBJ1-4; 8 bases match TRBD1. This CDR3 contains 13 residues. Germline CDR1 SGHRS, CDR2 YFSETQ. Losses at the gene ends were 0 bases for V and 13 bases for J; bases not matched to a gene: 5.

This chain connects TRBV27 to TRBJ1-4; D unresolved. Trimming removed 2 bases at V and 9 bases at J, with 13 bases between. This CDR3 has 14 amino acids. Germline V gene data show CDR1 as MNHEY and CDR2 as SMNVEV (reference sequence). This CDR3 is CASSLRREFKKLFF. In DNA form, the CDR3 reads TGTGCCAGCAGTTTACGGAGGGAGTTTAAAAAACTGTTTTTT.

The genes are TRBV5-6 and TRBJ2-1; no clear D gene. V lost 0 bases and J 8 bases, leaving 6 bases between the germline ends. The CDR3 spans 12 residues. Germline values: CDR1 SGHDT, CDR2 YYEEEE. This chain's CDR3 is CASSLVAHEQFF. CDR3 DNA: TGTGCCAGCAGCTTGGTAGCCCATGAGCAGTTCTTC.

The genes are TRBV30 and TRBJ2-3, with D maybe TRBD2 (5 bases). CDR1 and CDR2 (germline): GTSNPN, SVGIG (reference sequence). The ends were cut back, 6 bases at V and 2 bases at J, with 12 bases in the middle. This CDR3 spans 13 amino acids. CDR3 sequence reads: CACKRSFTDTQYF. DNA for the CDR3: TGTGCCTGCAAGCGGTCCTTCACAGATACGCAGTATTTT.

This clone appeared a single time. CDR3 DNA sequence: TGTGCCAGCACCCAGGCGCCTCGGGAGACCCAGTACTTC. Amino acid sequence: CASTQAPRETQYF. The chain combines TRBV6-6 with TRBJ2-5; no reliable D call. Trimming pared 7 bases from V and 5 bases from J, leaving 14 bases between. Per germline, CDR1 MNHNY and CDR2 SVGAGI (reference sequence). This CDR3 region has 13 residues.